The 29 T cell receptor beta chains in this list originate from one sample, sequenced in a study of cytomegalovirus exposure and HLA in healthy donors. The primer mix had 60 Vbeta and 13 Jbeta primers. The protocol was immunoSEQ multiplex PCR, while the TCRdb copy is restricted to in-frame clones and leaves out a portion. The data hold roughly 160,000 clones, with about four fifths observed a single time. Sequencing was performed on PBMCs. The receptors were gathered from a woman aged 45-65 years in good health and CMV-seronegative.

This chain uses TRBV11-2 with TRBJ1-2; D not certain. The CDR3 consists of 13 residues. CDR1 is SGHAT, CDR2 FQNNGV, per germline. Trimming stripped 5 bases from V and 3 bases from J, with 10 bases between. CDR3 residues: CASSEVRDYGYTF. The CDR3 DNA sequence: TGTGCCAGCAGCGAAGTGAGGGACTATGGCTACACCTTC.

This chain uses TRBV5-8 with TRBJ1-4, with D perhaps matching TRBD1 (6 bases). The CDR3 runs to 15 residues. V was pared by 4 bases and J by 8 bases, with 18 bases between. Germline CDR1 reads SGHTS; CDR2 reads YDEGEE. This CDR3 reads CASSQTQGFREKLFF. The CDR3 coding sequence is TGTGCCAGCAGCCAAACACAGGGCTTTCGGGAAAAACTGTTTTTT.

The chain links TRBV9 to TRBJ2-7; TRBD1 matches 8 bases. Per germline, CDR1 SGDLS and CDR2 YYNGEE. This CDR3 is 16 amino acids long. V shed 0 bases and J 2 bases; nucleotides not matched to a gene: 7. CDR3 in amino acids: CASSVEDRDPTYEQYF. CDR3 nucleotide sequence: TGTGCCAGCAGCGTAGAGGACAGGGACCCAACCTACGAGCAGTACTTC.

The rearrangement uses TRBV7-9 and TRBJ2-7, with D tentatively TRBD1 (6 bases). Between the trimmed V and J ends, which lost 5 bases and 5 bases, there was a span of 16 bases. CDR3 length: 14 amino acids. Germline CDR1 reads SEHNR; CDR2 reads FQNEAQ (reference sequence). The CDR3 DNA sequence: TGTGCCAGCAGCATCGACTGGACAGACGACGAGCAGTACTTC. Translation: CASSIDWTDDEQYF.

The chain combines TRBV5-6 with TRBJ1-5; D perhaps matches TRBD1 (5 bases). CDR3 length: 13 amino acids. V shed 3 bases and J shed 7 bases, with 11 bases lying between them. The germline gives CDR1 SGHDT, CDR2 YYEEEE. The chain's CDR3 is CASSWGVGQPQHF. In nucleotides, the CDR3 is TGTGCCAGCAGCTGGGGGGTGGGCCAGCCCCAGCATTTT.

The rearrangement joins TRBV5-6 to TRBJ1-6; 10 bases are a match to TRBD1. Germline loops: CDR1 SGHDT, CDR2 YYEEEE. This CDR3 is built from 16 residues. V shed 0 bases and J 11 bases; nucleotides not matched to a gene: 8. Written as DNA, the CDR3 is TGTGCCAGCAGCTTGGTAGGACAGGGGGGACTGACACCCCTCCACTTT. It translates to CASSLVGQGGLTPLHF.

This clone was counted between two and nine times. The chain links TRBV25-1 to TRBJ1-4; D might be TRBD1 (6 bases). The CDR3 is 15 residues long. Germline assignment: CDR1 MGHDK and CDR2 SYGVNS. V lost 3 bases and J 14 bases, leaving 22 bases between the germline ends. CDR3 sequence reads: CASSESRDTNRRLFF. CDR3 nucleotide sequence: TGTGCCAGCAGTGAGTCCCGGGACACGAACCGAAGGCTGTTTTTT.

CDR3 residues: CASSLSGEWETQYF. The CDR3 DNA is TGTGCCAGCAGCTTATCAGGGGAATGGGAGACCCAGTACTTC. The chain uses TRBV7-2 and TRBJ2-5; the D gene is possibly TRBD1 (6 bases). The CDR3 runs to 14 residues. V dropped 2 bases and J dropped 5 bases, with 12 bases sitting between them. Germline V lookup: CDR1 SGHTA, CDR2 FQGNSA.

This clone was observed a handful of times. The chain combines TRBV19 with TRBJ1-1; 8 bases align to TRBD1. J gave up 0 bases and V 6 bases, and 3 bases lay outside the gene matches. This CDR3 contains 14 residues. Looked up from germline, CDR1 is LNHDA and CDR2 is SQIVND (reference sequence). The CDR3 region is CASRRQGMNTEAFF. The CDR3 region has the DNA TGTGCCAGTAGACGACAGGGGATGAACACTGAAGCTTTCTTT.

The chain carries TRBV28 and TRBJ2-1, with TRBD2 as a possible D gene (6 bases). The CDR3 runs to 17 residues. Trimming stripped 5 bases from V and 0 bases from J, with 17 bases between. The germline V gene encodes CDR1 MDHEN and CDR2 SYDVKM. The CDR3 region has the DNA TGTGCCAGCAGTCCGGTTTACGGGACTTCCTCCTACAATGAGCAGTTCTTC. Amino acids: CASSPVYGTSSYNEQFF.

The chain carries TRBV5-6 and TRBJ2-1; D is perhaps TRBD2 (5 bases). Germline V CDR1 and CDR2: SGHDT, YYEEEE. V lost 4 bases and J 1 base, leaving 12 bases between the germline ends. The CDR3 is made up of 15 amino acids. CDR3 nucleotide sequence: TGTGCCAGCAGCCCCGGAGGCCAGTCCTACAATGAGCAGTTCTTC. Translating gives CASSPGGQSYNEQFF.

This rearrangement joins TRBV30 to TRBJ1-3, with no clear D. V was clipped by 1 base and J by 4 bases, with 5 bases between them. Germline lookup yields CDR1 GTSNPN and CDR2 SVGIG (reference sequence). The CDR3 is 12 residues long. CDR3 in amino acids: CAWSGLGNTIYF. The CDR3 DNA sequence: TGTGCCTGGAGTGGTCTAGGAAACACCATATATTTT.

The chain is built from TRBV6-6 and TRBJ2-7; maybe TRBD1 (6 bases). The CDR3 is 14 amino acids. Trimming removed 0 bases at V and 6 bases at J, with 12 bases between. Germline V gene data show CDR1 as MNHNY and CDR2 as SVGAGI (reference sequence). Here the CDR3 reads CASSYSQGTGEQYF. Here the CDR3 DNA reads TGTGCCAGCAGTTACTCGCAGGGGACGGGCGAGCAGTACTTC.

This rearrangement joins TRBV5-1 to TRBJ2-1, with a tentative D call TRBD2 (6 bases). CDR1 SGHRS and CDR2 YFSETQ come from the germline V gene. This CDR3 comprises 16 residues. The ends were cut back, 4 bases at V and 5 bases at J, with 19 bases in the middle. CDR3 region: CASSPRIGSSDNEQFF. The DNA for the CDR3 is TGCGCCAGCAGCCCTCGGATCGGGAGTTCGGACAATGAGCAGTTCTTC.

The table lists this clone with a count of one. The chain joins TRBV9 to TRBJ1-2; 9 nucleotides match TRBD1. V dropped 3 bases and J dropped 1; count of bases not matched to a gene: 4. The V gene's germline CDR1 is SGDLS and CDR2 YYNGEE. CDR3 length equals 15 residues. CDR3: CASSGDRDLNYGYTF. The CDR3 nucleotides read TGTGCCAGCAGCGGGGACAGGGACCTTAACTATGGCTACACCTTC. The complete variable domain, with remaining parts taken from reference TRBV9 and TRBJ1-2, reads DSGVTQTPKHLITATGQRVTLRCSPRSGDLSVYWYQQSLDQGLQFLIQYYNGEERAKGNILERFSAQQFPDLHSELNLSSLELGDSALYFCASSGDRDLNYGYTFGSGTRLTVV.

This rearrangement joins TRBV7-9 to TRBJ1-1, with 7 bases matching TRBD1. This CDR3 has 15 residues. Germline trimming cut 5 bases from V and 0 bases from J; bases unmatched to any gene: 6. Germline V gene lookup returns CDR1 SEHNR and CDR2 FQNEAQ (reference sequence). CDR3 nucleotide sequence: TGTGCCAGCAGCCCCGGACAGGTCATGAACACTGAAGCTTTCTTT. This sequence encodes CASSPGQVMNTEAFF.

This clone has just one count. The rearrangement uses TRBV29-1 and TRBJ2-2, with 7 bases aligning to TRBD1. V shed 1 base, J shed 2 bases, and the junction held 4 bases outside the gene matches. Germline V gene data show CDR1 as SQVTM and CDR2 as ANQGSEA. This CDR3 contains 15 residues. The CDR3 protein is CSVEGGQSNTGELFF. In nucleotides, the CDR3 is TGCAGCGTTGAAGGGGGACAGAGTAACACCGGGGAGCTGTTTTTT.

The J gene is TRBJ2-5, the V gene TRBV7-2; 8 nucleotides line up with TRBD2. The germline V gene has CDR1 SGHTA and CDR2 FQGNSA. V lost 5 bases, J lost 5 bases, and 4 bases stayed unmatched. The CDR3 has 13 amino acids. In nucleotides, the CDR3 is TGTGCCAGCAGCCGTAGCGGGGACGAGACCCAGTACTTC. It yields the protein CASSRSGDETQYF.

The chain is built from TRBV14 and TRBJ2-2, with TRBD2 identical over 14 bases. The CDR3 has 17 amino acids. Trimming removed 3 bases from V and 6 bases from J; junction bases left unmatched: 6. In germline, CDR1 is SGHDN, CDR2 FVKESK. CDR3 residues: CASSQRLAGGPAGELFF. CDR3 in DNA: TGTGCCAGCAGCCAGAGACTAGCGGGGGGGCCGGCCGGGGAGCTGTTTTTT. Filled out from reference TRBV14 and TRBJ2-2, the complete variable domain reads EAGVTQFPSHSVIEKGQTVTLRCDPISGHDNLYWYRRVMGKEIKFLLHFVKESKQDESGMPNNRFLAERTGGTYSTLKVQPAELEDSGVYFCASSQRLAGGPAGELFFGEGSRLTVL.

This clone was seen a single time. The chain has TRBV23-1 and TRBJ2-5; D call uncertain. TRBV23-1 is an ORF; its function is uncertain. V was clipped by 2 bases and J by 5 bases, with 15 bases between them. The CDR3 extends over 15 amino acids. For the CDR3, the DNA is TGCGCCAGCAGTCAAAGTTTACAGATCTTCGAGACCCAGTACTTC. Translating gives CASSQSLQIFETQYF.

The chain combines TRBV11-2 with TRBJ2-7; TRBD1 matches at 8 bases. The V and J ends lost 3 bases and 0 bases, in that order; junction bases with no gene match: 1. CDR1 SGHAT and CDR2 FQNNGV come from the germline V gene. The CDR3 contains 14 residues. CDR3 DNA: TGTGCCAGCAGCTTGGGACAGGTCTCCTACGAGCAGTACTTC. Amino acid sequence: CASSLGQVSYEQYF. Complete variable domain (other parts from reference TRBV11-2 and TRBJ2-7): EAGVAQSPRYKIIEKRQSVAFWCNPISGHATLYWYQQILGQGPKLLIQFQNNGVVDDSQLPKDRFSAERLKGVDSTLKIQPAKLEDSAVYLCASSLGQVSYEQYFGPGTRLTVT.

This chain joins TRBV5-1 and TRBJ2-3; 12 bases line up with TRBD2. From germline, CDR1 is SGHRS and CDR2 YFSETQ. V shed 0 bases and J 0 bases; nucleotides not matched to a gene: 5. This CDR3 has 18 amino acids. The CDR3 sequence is CASSLASGGAVSTDTQYF. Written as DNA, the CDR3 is TGCGCCAGCAGCTTGGCTAGCGGGGGGGCGGTAAGCACAGATACGCAGTATTTT.

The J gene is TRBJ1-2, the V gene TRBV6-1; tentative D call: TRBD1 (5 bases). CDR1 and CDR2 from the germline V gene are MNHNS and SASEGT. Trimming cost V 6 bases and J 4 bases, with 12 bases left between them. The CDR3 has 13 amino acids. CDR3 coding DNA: TGTGCCAGCAGAGACCAGGGAACCTATGGCTACACCTTC. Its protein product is CASRDQGTYGYTF.

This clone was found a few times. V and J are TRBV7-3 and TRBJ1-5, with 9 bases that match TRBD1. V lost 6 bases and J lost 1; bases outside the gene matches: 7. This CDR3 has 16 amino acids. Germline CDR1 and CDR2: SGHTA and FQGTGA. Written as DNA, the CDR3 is TGTGCCAGCAGTCGAACAGGGGGCGTAAGCAATCAGCCCCAGCATTTT. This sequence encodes CASSRTGGVSNQPQHF.

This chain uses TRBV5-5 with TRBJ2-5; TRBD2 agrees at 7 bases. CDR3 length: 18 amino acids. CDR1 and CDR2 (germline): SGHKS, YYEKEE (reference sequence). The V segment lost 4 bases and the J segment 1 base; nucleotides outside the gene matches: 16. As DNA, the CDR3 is TGTGCCAGCAGCCCGCGCCCCCTTAGCGGGCAGGTCCAAGAGACCCAGTACTTC. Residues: CASSPRPLSGQVQETQYF. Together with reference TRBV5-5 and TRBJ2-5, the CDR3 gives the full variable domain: DAGVTQSPTHLIKTRGQQVTLRCSPISGHKSVSWYQQVLGQGPQFIFQYYEKEERGRGNFPDRFSARQFPNYSSELNVNALLLGDSALYLCASSPRPLSGQVQETQYFGPGTRLLVL.

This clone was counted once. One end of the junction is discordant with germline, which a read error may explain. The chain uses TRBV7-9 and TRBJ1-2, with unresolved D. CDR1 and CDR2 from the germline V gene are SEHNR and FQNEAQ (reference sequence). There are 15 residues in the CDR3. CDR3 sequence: CSSSFSGVESYGYTF. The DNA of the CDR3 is TGTTCCAGCAGCTTTTCCGGGGTTGAGAGCTATGGCTACACCTTC.

CDR3 sequence reads: CASSTTGAPNTEAFF. The CDR3 DNA is TGTGCCAGTAGTACCACAGGGGCGCCGAACACTGAAGCTTTCTTT. The chain couples TRBV19 to TRBJ1-1; 7 nucleotides line up with TRBD1. Germline assignment: CDR1 LNHDA and CDR2 SQIVND (reference sequence). The J segment lost 1 base and the V segment lost 4 bases, leaving 6 bases of the junction unmatched. CDR3 length: 15 residues.

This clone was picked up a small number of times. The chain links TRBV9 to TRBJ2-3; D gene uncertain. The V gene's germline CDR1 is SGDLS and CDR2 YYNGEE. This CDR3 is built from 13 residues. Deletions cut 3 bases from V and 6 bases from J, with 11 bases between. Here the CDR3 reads CASSAPAGDTQYF. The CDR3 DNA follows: TGTGCCAGCAGCGCTCCCGCCGGGGATACGCAGTATTTT.

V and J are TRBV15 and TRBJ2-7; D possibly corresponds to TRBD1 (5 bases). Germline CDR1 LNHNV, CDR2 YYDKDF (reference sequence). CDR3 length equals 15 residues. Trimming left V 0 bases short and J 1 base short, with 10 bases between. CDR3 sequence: CATSRDQGNSYEQYF. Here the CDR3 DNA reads TGTGCCACCAGCAGAGATCAGGGCAATTCCTACGAGCAGTACTTC.